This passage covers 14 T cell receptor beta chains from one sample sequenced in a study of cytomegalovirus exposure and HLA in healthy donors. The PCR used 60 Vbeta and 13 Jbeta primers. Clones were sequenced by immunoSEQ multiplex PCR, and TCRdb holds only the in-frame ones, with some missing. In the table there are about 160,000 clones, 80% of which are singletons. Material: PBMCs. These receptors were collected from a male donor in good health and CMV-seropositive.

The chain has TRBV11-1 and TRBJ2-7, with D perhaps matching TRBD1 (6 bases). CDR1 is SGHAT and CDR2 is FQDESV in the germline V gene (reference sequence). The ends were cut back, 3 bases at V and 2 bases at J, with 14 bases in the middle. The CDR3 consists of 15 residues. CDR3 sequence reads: CASSFSPGVTYEQYF. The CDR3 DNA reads TGTGCCAGCAGCTTTTCGCCAGGGGTAACCTACGAGCAGTACTTC.

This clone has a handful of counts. In DNA, the CDR3 is TGTGCCAGCAGCCCGCTTAAGACAGTAAGTTTGGTTACGCAGTATTTT. This codes for CASSPLKTVSLVTQYF. V usage is TRBV14 and J usage is TRBJ2-3, with D possibly being TRBD1 (5 bases). Germline CDR1 is SGHDN and CDR2 is FVKESK. Trimming took off 4 bases at V and 8 bases at J, with 22 bases between the two ends. CDR3 size: 16 residues.

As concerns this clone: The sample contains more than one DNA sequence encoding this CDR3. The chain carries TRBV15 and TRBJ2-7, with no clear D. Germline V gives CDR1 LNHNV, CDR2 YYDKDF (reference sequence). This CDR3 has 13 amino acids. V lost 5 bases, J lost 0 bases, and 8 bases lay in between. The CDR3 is CATSGLSSYEQYF. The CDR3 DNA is TGTGCCACCAGCGGGCTGAGCTCCTACGAGCAGTACTTC.

The CDR3 here is CASSISRGWGGGNTIYF. CDR3 in DNA: TGTGCCAGTAGTATCTCTCGGGGGTGGGGAGGCGGAAACACCATATATTTT. The genes are TRBV19 and TRBJ1-3; the D gene is possibly TRBD1 (5 bases). This CDR3 spans 17 amino acids. Looked up from germline, CDR1 is LNHDA and CDR2 is SQIVND (reference sequence). V was clipped by 3 bases and J by 4 bases, with 19 bases between them.

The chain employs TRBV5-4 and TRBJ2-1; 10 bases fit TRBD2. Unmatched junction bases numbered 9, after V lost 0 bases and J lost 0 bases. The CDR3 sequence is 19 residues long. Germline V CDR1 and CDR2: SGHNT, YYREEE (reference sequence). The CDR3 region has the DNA TGTGCCAGCAGCTTGGGAGGGCGTAGCGGGGGGAGCTCCTACAATGAGCAGTTCTTC. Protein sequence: CASSLGGRSGGSSYNEQFF.

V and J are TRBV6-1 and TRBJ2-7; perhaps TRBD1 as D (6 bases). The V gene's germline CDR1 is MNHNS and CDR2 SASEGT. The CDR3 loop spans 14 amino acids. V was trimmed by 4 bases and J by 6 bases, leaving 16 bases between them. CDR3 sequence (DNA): TGTGCCAGCAGTGTGCGTCCACAGGGCTTCGAGCAGTACTTC. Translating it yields CASSVRPQGFEQYF.

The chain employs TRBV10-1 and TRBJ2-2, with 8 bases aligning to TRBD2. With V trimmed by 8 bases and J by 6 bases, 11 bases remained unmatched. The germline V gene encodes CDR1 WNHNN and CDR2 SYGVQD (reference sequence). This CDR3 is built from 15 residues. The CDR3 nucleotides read TGCGCCAGCGGGGGAAGCGGGAGAGGGTCCGGGGAGCTGTTTTTT. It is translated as CASGGSGRGSGELFF.

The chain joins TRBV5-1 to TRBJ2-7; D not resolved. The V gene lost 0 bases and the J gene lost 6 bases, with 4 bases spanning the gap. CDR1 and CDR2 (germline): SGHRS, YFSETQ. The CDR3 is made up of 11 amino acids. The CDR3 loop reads CASSLVGEQYF. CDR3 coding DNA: TGCGCCAGCAGCTTGGTCGGCGAGCAGTACTTC.

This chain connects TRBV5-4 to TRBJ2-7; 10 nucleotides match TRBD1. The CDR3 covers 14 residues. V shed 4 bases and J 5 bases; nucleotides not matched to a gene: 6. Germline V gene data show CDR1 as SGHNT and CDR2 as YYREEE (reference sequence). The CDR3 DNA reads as TGTGCCAGCAGCCCGGGGACAGGGGCGAACGAGCAGTACTTC. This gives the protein CASSPGTGANEQYF.

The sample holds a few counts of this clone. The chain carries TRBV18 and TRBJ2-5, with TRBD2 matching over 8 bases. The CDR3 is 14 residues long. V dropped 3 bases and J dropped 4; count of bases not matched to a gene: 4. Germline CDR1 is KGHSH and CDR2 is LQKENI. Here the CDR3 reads CASSPLREGETQYF. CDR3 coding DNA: TGTGCCAGCTCACCTCTTCGGGAGGGAGAGACCCAGTACTTC.

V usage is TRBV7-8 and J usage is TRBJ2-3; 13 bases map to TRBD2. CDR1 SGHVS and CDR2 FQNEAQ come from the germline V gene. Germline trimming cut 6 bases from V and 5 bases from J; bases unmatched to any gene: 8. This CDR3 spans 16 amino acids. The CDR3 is CASRGRLAGGQDTQYF. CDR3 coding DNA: TGTGCCAGCAGGGGGCGACTAGCGGGAGGACAAGATACGCAGTATTTT. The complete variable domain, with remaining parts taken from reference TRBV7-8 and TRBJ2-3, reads GAGVSQSPRYKVAKRGQDVALRCDPISGHVSLFWYQQALGQGPEFLTYFQNEAQLDKSGLPSDRFFAERPEGSVSTLKIQRTQQEDSAVYLCASRGRLAGGQDTQYFGPGTRLTVL.

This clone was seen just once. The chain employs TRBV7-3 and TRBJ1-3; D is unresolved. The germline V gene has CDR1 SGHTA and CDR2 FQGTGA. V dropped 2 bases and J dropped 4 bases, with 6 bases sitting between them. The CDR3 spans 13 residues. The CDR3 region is CASSLGGGNTIYF. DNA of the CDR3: TGTGCCAGCAGCTTAGGAGGGGGAAACACCATATATTTT.

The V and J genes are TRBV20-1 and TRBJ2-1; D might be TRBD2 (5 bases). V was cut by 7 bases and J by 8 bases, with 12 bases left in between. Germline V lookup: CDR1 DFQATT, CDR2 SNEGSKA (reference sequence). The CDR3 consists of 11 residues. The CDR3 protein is CSGGVVHEQFF. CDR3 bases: TGCAGTGGGGGAGTAGTCCATGAGCAGTTCTTC.

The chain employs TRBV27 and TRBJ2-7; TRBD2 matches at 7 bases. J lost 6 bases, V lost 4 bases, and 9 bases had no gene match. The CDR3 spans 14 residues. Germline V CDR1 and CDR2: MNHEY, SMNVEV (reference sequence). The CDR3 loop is CASSSRGSYSEQYF. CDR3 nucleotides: TGTGCCAGCAGTTCCCGCGGGAGTTACAGCGAGCAGTACTTC.